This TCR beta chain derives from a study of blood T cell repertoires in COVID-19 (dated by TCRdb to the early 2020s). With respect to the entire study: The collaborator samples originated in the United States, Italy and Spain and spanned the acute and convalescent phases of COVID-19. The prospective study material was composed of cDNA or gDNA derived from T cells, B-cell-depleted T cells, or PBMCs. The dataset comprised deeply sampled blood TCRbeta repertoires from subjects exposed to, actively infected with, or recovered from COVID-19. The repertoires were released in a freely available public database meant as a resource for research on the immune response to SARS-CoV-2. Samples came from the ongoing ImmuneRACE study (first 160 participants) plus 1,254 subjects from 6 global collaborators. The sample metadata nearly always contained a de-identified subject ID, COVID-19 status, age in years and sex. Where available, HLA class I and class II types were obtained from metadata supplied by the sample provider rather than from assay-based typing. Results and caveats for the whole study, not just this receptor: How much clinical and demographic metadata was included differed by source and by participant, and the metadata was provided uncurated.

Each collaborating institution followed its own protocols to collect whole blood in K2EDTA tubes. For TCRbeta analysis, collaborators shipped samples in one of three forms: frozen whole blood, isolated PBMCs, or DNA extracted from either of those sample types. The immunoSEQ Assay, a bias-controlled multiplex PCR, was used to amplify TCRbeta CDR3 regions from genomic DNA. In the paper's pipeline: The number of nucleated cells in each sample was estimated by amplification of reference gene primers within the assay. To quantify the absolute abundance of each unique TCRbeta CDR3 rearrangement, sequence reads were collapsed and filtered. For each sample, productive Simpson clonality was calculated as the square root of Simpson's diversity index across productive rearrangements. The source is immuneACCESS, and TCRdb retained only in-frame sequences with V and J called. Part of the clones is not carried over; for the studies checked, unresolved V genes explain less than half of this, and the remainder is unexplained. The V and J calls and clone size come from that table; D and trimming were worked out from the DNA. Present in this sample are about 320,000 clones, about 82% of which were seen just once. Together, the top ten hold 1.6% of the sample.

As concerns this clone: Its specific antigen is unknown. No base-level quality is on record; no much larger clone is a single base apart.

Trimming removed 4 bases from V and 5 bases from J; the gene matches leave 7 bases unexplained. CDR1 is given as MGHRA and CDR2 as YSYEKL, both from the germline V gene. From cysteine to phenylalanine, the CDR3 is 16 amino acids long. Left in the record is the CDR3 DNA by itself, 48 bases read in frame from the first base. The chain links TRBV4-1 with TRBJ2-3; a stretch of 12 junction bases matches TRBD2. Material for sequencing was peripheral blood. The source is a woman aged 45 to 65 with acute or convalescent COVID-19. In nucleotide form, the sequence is TGCGCCAGCAGCCGAGGGACTAGCGGGTTTGGAGATACGCAGTATTTT. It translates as CASSRGTSGFGDTQYF.